This T cell receptor (beta chain) was sequenced in a study of T-cell memory formation after mild COVID-19 (dated by TCRdb to the early 2020s). With regard to the full study: TCR sequence clusters from the two donors were found to be largely donor specific. Longitudinal TCRalpha and TCRbeta repertoire sequencing tracked T-cell clones expanding and contracting after mild COVID-19 in a couple of donors. Two young, previously healthy adult volunteers, one female and one male, were included in the cohort. Paper-wide results and their limitations: Some responding clones were detected in pre-infection memory, suggesting pre-existing cross-reactive memory T cells joined the SARS-CoV-2 response. Contracting CD4+ clones turned up mainly in the CM and EM memory subsets, whereas EMRA was where CD8+ clones were enriched. The study included only a couple of mild cases, and larger cohorts that include severe cases with pre-infection samples were judged to be necessary. SARS-CoV-2 specificity of the second-wave clones peaking on day 37 was not confirmed. Balanced CD4/CD8 phenotypes were observed for clones contracting from day 15 to 85, whereas a bias towards CD4+ was observed for a second wave of clones expanding from day 15 to 37.

According to the germline V gene (reference sequence), CDR1 reads SGHNT and CDR2 reads YYREEE. Including cysteine and phenylalanine, the CDR3 has 11 amino acids. Only CDR3 DNA is held: 33 bases, read in frame from base 1. The trim is 0 bases for V and 12 bases for J, with a gap of 9 bases between the germline ends. Ficoll-Paque density gradient centrifugation was used to isolate PBMCs. As regards this clonotype: The specificity of this receptor is unknown. No much larger clone exists at a distance of one base, and base qualities are not known.

Sequencing instrument: Illumina NovaSeq 6000. TCRalpha and TCRbeta cDNA libraries were built by 5'RACE with constant-segment primers, adding sample barcodes and unique molecular identifiers. Trizol reagent was used to extract RNA from every sample. Library amplification was performed in two PCR steps, and a second sample barcode and Illumina TruSeq adapters were introduced in the second step. Sequencing of the libraries was done on an Illumina NovaSeq, producing 2 x 150 bp paired-end reads. In the original analysis: The reads were demultiplexed and collapsed into UMI-guided consensus sequences using migec v1.2.7. Using mixcr v2.1.11, UMI consensuses were aligned to TRA and TRB V and J templates and then assembled into clonotypes. Expanded or contracted clonotypes were those called significant by both edgeR and NoisET, with noise models trained on biological replicates. For edgeR calls, the thresholds were a false discovery rate-adjusted p below 0.01 and a log2 fold-change of 1. As an exploratory analysis of dynamics, max-normalized trajectories of the 1000 most abundant clonotypes were examined with PCA combined with hierarchical clustering. Separately sequenced CD4+ and CD8+ repertoires were used to assign a CD4 or CD8 phenotype to each responding clone. TCRdb passed the public sequencing reads through fastp at Q25 and MiXCR, retaining productive beta sequences. Under each unique CDR3 protein, matching rows form one entry showing the most common genes and DNA. The V and J calls come from TCRdb's annotation, not from the publication. This sample gives about 610,000 distinct CDR3 sequences in total; 17% of them show up just once. The top ten constitute about 7.5% of the sample.

The clonotype was recovered from an adult woman who had mild COVID-19 (a few samples of this study predate the infection). The sample titles of this study are shuffled in the database, so cell type and time point are left out; the donor was told from shared clones. Sequenced material: PBMCs or a T cell subset sorted from them (not recorded which). This chain joins TRBV5-4 to TRBJ2-5; a confident D gene designation cannot be given. The nucleotides are TGTGCCAGCAGCTTGGAGGACCAAAAGTACTTC. It translates to CASSLEDQKYF.